Listed below are T cell receptor beta chains from one sample, sequenced in a study of blood T cell repertoires in COVID-19. Data came from immunoSEQ multiplex PCR; TCRdb stores just in-frame clones and leaves some out. The repertoire has about 150,000 clones, around 79% of them found once; the top ten carry around 1.7%. The sequenced sample was peripheral blood. All receptors derive from a man aged 80 or over with acute or convalescent COVID-19. The CDR3 runs from the conserved cysteine through the conserved F or W. D genes are given only for firm matches. For some rows the clone size is stated as once, few or many, or as a class when expanded; others skip it.

>-|-|TRBJ1-1|TRBV16
TGTGCCAGCAGCCGATCAGACAGTAACACTGAAGCTTTCTTT
CASSRSDSNTEAFF
>-|TRBD1|TRBJ2-3|TRBV4-1
TGCGCCAGCAGCCGCCCGGGACAGGGATTAACCACAGATACGCAGTATTTT
CASSRPGQGLTTDTQYF
>few|TRBD2|TRBJ2-3|TRBV9
TGTGCCAGCAGCTCACTCGGGACTAGGGCAACAGATACGCAGTATTTT
CASSSLGTRATDTQYF
>-|TRBD2|TRBJ2-3|TRBV19
TGTGCCAGTAGTGATCCTGGGGGGGTTTGGGCAGATACGCAGTATTTT
CASSDPGGVWADTQYF
>once|TRBD2|TRBJ2-7|TRBV30
TGTGCCTGCTCTACCAGCCAGGGACTAACCTACGAGCAGTACTTC
CACSTSQGLTYEQYF
>-|-|TRBJ2-6|TRBV4-2
TGTGCCAGCAGCCAAGATGAGGCAGGGGGGTGGGCTGGGGCCAACGTCCTGACTTTC
CASSQDEAGGWAGANVLTF
>-|TRBD1|TRBJ2-7|TRBV3-1/TRBV3-2
TGTGCCAGCAGCCATAAGACAGGGTCTGTTTCCTACGAGCAGTACTTC
CASSHKTGSVSYEQYF
>-|TRBD2|TRBJ2-1|TRBV9
TGTGCCAGCAGCGTAGAAGCGGGGTACAATGAGCAGTTCTTC
CASSVEAGYNEQFF
>-|TRBD1|TRBJ1-2|TRBV7-2
TGTGCCAGCAGCTCGACAGGGATTAACTATGGCTACACCTTC
CASSSTGINYGYTF
>-|TRBD2|TRBJ2-5|TRBV6-6
TGTGCCAGCAGTTACTTATCGGGGGGGATTGAGGAGACCCAGTACTTC
CASSYLSGGIEETQYF
>few|-|TRBJ2-6|TRBV5-1
TGCGCCAGCAGCGCCAGGGGAGCTGGGGCCAACGTCCTGACTTTC
CASSARGAGANVLTF
>-|-|TRBJ2-5|TRBV5-1
TGCGCCACTAGAGGACAGTTTCAAGAGACCCAGTACTTC
CATRGQFQETQYF
>-|-|TRBJ2-3|TRBV19
TGTGCCAGTGCAGGGGTTACAGATACGCAGTATTTT
CASAGVTDTQYF
>-|TRBD2|TRBJ2-1|TRBV11-3
TGTGCCAGCAGCAGAGGGACTAGCGGGGGACAGGGTGAGCAGTTCTTC
CASSRGTSGGQGEQFF
>-|TRBD2|TRBJ2-4|TRBV29-1
TGCAGCGTAGCTCTCGGGACTAGCGGGGGCCGGATCAAAAACATTCAGTACTTC
CSVALGTSGGRIKNIQYF
>few|TRBD1|TRBJ2-3|TRBV7-3
TGTGCCAGCAGCTCCCGACAGGGGTCAGATACGCAGTATTTT
CASSSRQGSDTQYF
>-|TRBD1|TRBJ2-7|TRBV19
TGTGCCAGTAGTTCTGCCGGGACAGGACCCTACGAGCAGTACTTC
CASSSAGTGPYEQYF
>-|TRBD1|TRBJ1-1|TRBV6-2/TRBV6-3
TGTGCCAGCAGCCGACAGGGGGCTAACACTGAAGCTTTCTTT
CASSRQGANTEAFF
>-|TRBD1|TRBJ1-6|TRBV18
TGTGCCAGCTCACCAGGGCAGGGGGCTAATTCACCCCTCCACTTT
CASSPGQGANSPLHF
>-|-|TRBJ1-1|TRBV6-5
TGTGCCAGCAGCGCGAGACAGCCGAACACTGAAGCTTTCTTT
CASSARQPNTEAFF
>many|-|TRBJ1-1|TRBV28
TGTGCCAGCAGTTTATGGGTCAGCGAAGGCACAGCTTTCTTT
CASSLWVSEGTAFF
>-|TRBD1|TRBJ1-2|TRBV27
TGTGCCAGCAGTTCAAGGGACAGCAAGTCTAACTATGGCTACACCTTC
CASSSRDSKSNYGYTF
>few|-|TRBJ1-4|TRBV3-1/TRBV3-2
TGTGCCAGCAGTCCGTCCATACAGGGAACGTATGAAAAACTGTTTTTT
CASSPSIQGTYEKLFF
>-|TRBD2|TRBJ2-3|TRBV10-3
TGTGCCATCAGTCTGGTAGCGGGGGGCACAGATACGCAGTATTTT
CAISLVAGGTDTQYF
>-|-|TRBJ2-1|TRBV7-2
TGTGCCAGCAGCCCCTACTCCGGGGGACAGTTCTTC
CASSPYSGGQFF
>-|-|TRBJ2-1|TRBV3-1/TRBV3-2
TGTGCCAGCAGCCAAGGATCAGGGGACCGGTTCTTC
CASSQGSGDRFF
>-|TRBD1|TRBJ2-5|TRBV2
TGTGCCAGCAGCCTTTCAGGGGCCCAGGGGGCCCAGTACTTC
CASSLSGAQGAQYF
>-|-|TRBJ1-5|TRBV7-2
TGTGCCAGCAGCCCCCCGAGTTTGGAGGCCCAGCATTTT
CASSPPSLEAQHF
>-|TRBD1|TRBJ1-2|TRBV3-1/TRBV3-2
TGTGCCAGCAGCCAAGATTCTCAGGGGGGAGGCTACACCTTC
CASSQDSQGGGYTF
>-|-|TRBJ2-2|TRBV12-3/TRBV12-4
TGTGCCAGCAGTTTGTCAGGGCCCGGGGAGCTGTTTTTT
CASSLSGPGELFF
>once|TRBD1|TRBJ2-7|TRBV27
TGTGCCAGCAGGGCTCGACAGGGCAACTCCTACGAGCAGTACTTC
CASRARQGNSYEQYF
>-|-|TRBJ1-2|TRBV10-2
TGCGCCAGCAGTGAGCTCTACAGGGCTGGCTACACCTTC
CASSELYRAGYTF
>-|TRBD1|TRBJ2-5|TRBV10-1
TGCGCCAGCAGTGCCCCAGGGGGCAGGGAGACCCAGTACTTC
CASSAPGGRETQYF
>-|-|TRBJ2-5|TRBV9
TGTGCCAGCAGCGTACACACCGATCAAGAGACCCAGTACTTC
CASSVHTDQETQYF
>-|TRBD1|TRBJ1-2|TRBV29-1
TGCAGCGCCGGACAGGACTATGGCTACACCTTC
CSAGQDYGYTF
>-|TRBD1|TRBJ1-6|TRBV7-8
TGTGCCAGCAGCTATGGACAGGGTCGTGGTAATTCACCCCTCCACTTT
CASSYGQGRGNSPLHF
>-|-|TRBJ1-5|TRBV2
TGTGCCAGCAGTGAATCGGAGGGGTTGCAGCCCCAGCATTTT
CASSESEGLQPQHF
>-|TRBD1|TRBJ2-5|TRBV5-1
TGCGCCAGCAGCTCTGGACAGGGGGTAGAGACCCAGTACTTC
CASSSGQGVETQYF
>few|TRBD1|TRBJ2-2|TRBV7-6
TGTGCCAGCAGCTTAGGGTCAGGGGGCGAAACCGGGGAGCTGTTTTTT
CASSLGSGGETGELFF
>-|-|TRBJ2-2|TRBV7-2
TGTGCCAGCAGCTTAGCCGGGGGGCGGAACACCGGGGAGCTGTTTTTT
CASSLAGGRNTGELFF
>few|TRBD1|TRBJ1-2|TRBV28
TGTGCCAGCAGTTTCCCAGGGACAGAGAACTATGGCTACACCTTC
CASSFPGTENYGYTF
>-|-|TRBJ1-2|TRBV6-5
TGTGCCAGCAGAACCCATACACGTAACTATGGCTACACCTTC
CASRTHTRNYGYTF
>-|-|TRBJ1-6|TRBV3-1/TRBV3-2
TGTGCCAGCAGCCAAGTGCGCAATTCACCCCTCCACTTT
CASSQVRNSPLHF
>-|-|TRBJ1-2|TRBV4-2
TGTGCCAGCAGCCAAGATCTTCAGGGGCGCTTCTACACCTTC
CASSQDLQGRFYTF
>-|-|TRBJ2-6|TRBV28
TGTGCCGCAACAGGACACGTCAGCTCTGGGGCCAACGTCCTGACTTTC
CAATGHVSSGANVLTF
>-|-|TRBJ1-6|TRBV6-5
TGTGCCAGCAGTTACGGTCAGGAGGTTTCACCCCTCCACTTT
CASSYGQEVSPLHF
>few|-|TRBJ1-5|TRBV4-2
TGTGCCAGCAGCCAAGATGAGGCCCGGCCCAATCAGCCCCAGCATTTT
CASSQDEARPNQPQHF
>-|TRBD2|TRBJ2-3|TRBV29-1
TGCAGCGTCAAAAGGGCTAGCGGAGGCACAGATACGCAGTATTTT
CSVKRASGGTDTQYF